This TCR beta chain was profiled in a study of blood T cell repertoires in COVID-19. Using immunoSEQ multiplex PCR, the repertoire was profiled, and TCRdb retains in-frame clones only, with some absent. The sample records approximately 290,000 clones, around nine tenths being singletons. Each participant's cohort was designated according to participant-reported clinical history. The CDR3 spans 16 residues. The V gene's germline CDR1 is GTSNPN and CDR2 SVGIG (reference sequence). After removal of 7 bases from V and 6 bases from J, the junction contained 15 bases not matched to a gene. The sequence was collected from a woman aged 25-40 years who had recovered from COVID-19. The rearrangement uses TRBV30 and TRBJ1-5; TRBD1 matches 10 bases. Sequences were obtained from PBMCs or T cells enriched from blood (not recorded which). CDR3 in DNA: TGTGCCTACGCCAGGAGGGACAGGGGAGGGGGTCAGCCCCAGCATTTT. Translation: CAYARRDRGGGQPQHF. Supplemented by reference TRBV30 and TRBJ1-5, the full variable domain reads SQTIHQWPATLVQPVGSPLSLECTVEGTSNPNLYWYRQAAGRGLQLLFYSVGIGQISSEVPQNLSASRPQDRQFILSSKKLLLSDSGFYLCAYARRDRGGGQPQHFGDGTRLSIL.